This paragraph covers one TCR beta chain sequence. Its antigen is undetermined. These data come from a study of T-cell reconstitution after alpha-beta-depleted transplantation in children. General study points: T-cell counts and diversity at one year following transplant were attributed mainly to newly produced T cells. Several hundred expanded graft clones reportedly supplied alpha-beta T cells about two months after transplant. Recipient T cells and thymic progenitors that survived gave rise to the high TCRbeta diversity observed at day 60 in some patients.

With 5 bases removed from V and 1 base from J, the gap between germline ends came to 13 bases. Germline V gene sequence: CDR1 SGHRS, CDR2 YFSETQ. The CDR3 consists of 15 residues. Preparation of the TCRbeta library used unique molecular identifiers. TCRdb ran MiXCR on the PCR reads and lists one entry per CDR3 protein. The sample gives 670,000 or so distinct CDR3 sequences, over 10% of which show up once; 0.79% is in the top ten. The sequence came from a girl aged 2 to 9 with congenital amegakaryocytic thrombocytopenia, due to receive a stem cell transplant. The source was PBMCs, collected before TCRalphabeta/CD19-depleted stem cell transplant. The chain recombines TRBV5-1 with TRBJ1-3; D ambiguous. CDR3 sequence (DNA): TGCGCCAGCAGGCCCGTGCCAGGTTCTGGAAACACCATATATTTT. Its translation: CASRPVPGSGNTIYF.